This T cell receptor (beta chain) originates from a study of CD8 T cells in Susac syndrome. A quantity of about 0.5 to 1 ug RNA underwent reverse transcription using random hexamers. TCRdb processed the immunoSEQ multiplex PCR reads anew with MiXCR; each CDR3 protein has one entry. The sample has 200,000 to 300,000 distinct CDR3 sequences, almost 97% seen once. This CDR3 is built from 13 residues. CDR1 and CDR2 from the germline V gene are LGHDT and YNNKEL (reference sequence). V lost 1 base to trimming and J lost 13 bases; unmatched junction nucleotides: 5. TCR beta sequences were obtained from blood CD8+ and CD4+ T cells.

This clonotype was obtained from a human donor with Susac syndrome. Sequencing was done on a sample of CD4+ T cells from PBMCs. This rearrangement joins TRBV3-1 to TRBJ2-1; 9 bases are shared with TRBD2. The CDR3 DNA follows: TGTGCCAGCAGCCAAGTTTTAGCGGGAGCACAGTTCTTC. Translation gives CASSQVLAGAQFF.